What follows are 25 T cell receptor beta chains derived from one specimen sequenced in a study of T cell responses to AZD1222 COVID-19 vaccine. The table came from immunoSEQ multiplex PCR; TCRdb's copy has only in-frame clones and leaves some out. The sample gives 140,000 or so clones, more than 85% of which show up once; approximately 3.8% is in the top ten. The starting material was peripheral blood, obtained 28 days after the second AZD1222 dose. The receptors originated from an adult who received the AZD1222 COVID-19 vaccine.

This chain connects TRBV7-2 to TRBJ2-6; 10 bases align to TRBD1. This CDR3 contains 18 residues. J gave up 4 bases and V 0 bases, and 6 bases lay outside the gene matches. Germline values: CDR1 SGHTA, CDR2 FQGNSA. CDR3: CASSLAGTGDSGANVLTF. CDR3 bases: TGTGCCAGCAGCTTAGCGGGGACAGGGGATTCAGGGGCCAACGTCCTGACTTTC.

This chain links TRBV7-2 with TRBJ2-5; 10 bases fit TRBD2. With 5 bases clipped from V and 5 bases from J, the junction kept 5 bases outside the gene matches. The CDR3 length is 14 residues. Germline-derived CDR1 and CDR2 are SGHTA and FQGNSA. The CDR3 protein is CASSILAGVETQYF. DNA of the CDR3: TGTGCCAGCAGCATTCTAGCGGGGGTGGAGACCCAGTACTTC.

V is TRBV7-8 and J is TRBJ2-1; no reliable D call. The CDR3 has 14 residues. The germline CDR1 and CDR2 sequences are SGHVS and FQNEAQ. Trimming left V 6 bases short and J 5 bases short, with 14 bases between. The CDR3: CASSSTPQDNEQFF. CDR3 in DNA: TGTGCCAGCAGTTCAACCCCGCAGGACAATGAGCAGTTCTTC.

J is TRBJ2-2 and V is TRBV9; TRBD2 aligns across 12 bases. Germline V gene sequence: CDR1 SGDLS, CDR2 YYNGEE. The V and J ends lost 1 base and 1 base, in that order; junction bases with no gene match: 5. This CDR3 comprises 18 residues. In nucleotides, the CDR3 is TGTGCCAGCAGCGTATTCCTAGCGGGGGGGCAGAACACCGGGGAGCTGTTTTTT. Protein sequence: CASSVFLAGGQNTGELFF.

The CDR3 coding sequence is TGCGCCAGCAGCTTGGTTTTTGGGGGTGAGTGGACCCAAGCTTTCTTT. It codes for CASSLVFGGEWTQAFF. V gene TRBV5-1 combines with J gene TRBJ1-1; D is perhaps TRBD1 (5 bases). This CDR3 is built from 16 residues. V lost 0 bases and J lost 9, with 21 bases in between. Germline CDR1 and CDR2: SGHRS and YFSETQ.

The V gene is TRBV7-9, the J gene TRBJ1-1; D uncertain. The CDR3 contains 11 residues. Trimming took 3 bases from V and 9 from J, leaving 8 bases between them. Germline V gives CDR1 SEHNR, CDR2 FQNEAQ (reference sequence). Here the CDR3 reads CASSFQRKAFF. CDR3 sequence (DNA): TGTGCCAGCAGCTTTCAGAGAAAAGCTTTCTTT.

This chain uses TRBV7-2 with TRBJ2-2, with 7 nucleotides matching TRBD2. The trim removed 1 base at V and 9 bases at J, leaving 5 bases unmatched. Germline CDR1 is SGHTA and CDR2 is FQGNSA. The CDR3 runs 14 residues. The DNA for the CDR3 is TGTGCCAGCAGCTTAGGGGGGGGTATGAGGGAGCTGTTTTTT. Translation: CASSLGGGMRELFF.

The V gene is TRBV7-9, the J gene TRBJ2-7, with TRBD2 identical over 10 bases. The V gene end was trimmed by 4 bases and the J gene end by 2 bases; junction bases not matched to a gene: 8. Germline CDR1 and CDR2: SEHNR and FQNEAQ (reference sequence). The CDR3 is 16 residues long. This CDR3 is CASSSIGLAEPYEQYF. DNA for the CDR3: TGTGCCAGCAGCTCTATCGGACTAGCGGAACCCTACGAGCAGTACTTC. The whole variable domain, remainder taken from reference TRBV7-9 and TRBJ2-7, is DTGVSQNPRHKITKRGQNVTFRCDPISEHNRLYWYRQTLGQGPEFLTYFQNEAQLEKSRLLSDRFSAERPKGSFSTLEIQRTEQGDSAMYLCASSSIGLAEPYEQYFGPGTRLTVT.

The chain is built from TRBV6-6 and TRBJ2-3; D is possibly TRBD2 (6 bases). CDR1 MNHNY and CDR2 SVGAGI come from the germline V gene (reference sequence). V was clipped by 5 bases and J by 6 bases, with 15 bases between them. This CDR3 is 14 amino acids long. Written as DNA, the CDR3 is TGTGCCAGCAGTCTAGCGATGCGGGTCGATACGCAGTATTTT. Amino acids: CASSLAMRVDTQYF.

V and J are TRBV19 and TRBJ1-1; unclear D gene. The CDR3 length is 14 residues. V was pared by 7 bases and J by 4 bases, with 16 bases between. CDR1 LNHDA and CDR2 SQIVND come from the germline V gene (reference sequence). The CDR3 region is CASTWTSLGTEAFF. The CDR3 DNA follows: TGTGCCAGTACCTGGACTTCCTTGGGCACTGAAGCTTTCTTT.

About this clone itself: The DNA is left out, because the CDR3 cannot be placed on it with certainty; the CDR3 is given as TCRdb lists it. The chain has TRBV19 and TRBJ1-4. The CDR3 contains 17 residues when both ends are counted. Germline lookup yields CDR1 LNHDA and CDR2 SQIVND (reference sequence). CDR3: CASSFNLPRCSVKNCFF.

The table lists this clone with a few counts. This sequence joins TRBV4-1 and TRBJ2-2, with D perhaps matching TRBD2 (6 bases). This CDR3 is 14 amino acids long. The germline V gene encodes CDR1 MGHRA and CDR2 YSYEKL. The germline V and J ends were trimmed by 1 base and 6 bases, with 9 bases remaining between them. This CDR3 reads CASSQVRESGELFF. The CDR3 DNA is TGCGCCAGCAGCCAAGTCCGGGAGTCCGGGGAGCTGTTTTTT.

The chain carries TRBV6-5 and TRBJ2-4; no clear D. Germline CDR1 reads MNHEY; CDR2 reads SVGAGI. This CDR3 is 11 amino acids long. Trimming left V 7 bases short and J 4 bases short, with 5 bases between. The CDR3 protein is CASTEKNIQYF. The CDR3 coding sequence is TGTGCCAGCACCGAAAAAAACATTCAGTACTTC.

The chain combines TRBV5-1 with TRBJ2-7, with D tentatively TRBD1 (5 bases). Germline V gives CDR1 SGHRS, CDR2 YFSETQ. This CDR3 spans 15 amino acids. V was cut by 0 bases and J by 0 bases, with 10 bases left in between. CDR3 coding DNA: TGCGCCAGCAGCTTGGGCGGACACTACTCCTACGAGCAGTACTTC. Residues: CASSLGGHYSYEQYF.

The chain links TRBV7-9 to TRBJ1-1; D might be TRBD1 (5 bases). The CDR3 sequence is 14 residues long. Trimming stripped 4 bases from V and 0 bases from J, with 9 bases between. In germline, CDR1 is SEHNR, CDR2 FQNEAQ (reference sequence). CDR3 DNA: TGTGCCAGCAGCTCGACAGATCTGAACACTGAAGCTTTCTTT. Its translation: CASSSTDLNTEAFF.

The chain recombines TRBV6-5 with TRBJ1-2; 9 bases agree with TRBD1. Germline V lookup: CDR1 MNHEY, CDR2 SVGAGI. The V gene end was trimmed by 6 bases and the J gene end by 8 bases; junction bases not matched to a gene: 7. This CDR3 has 13 residues. As DNA, the CDR3 is TGTGCCAGCAGACAGGGGGCTCAGGGCGGCTACACCTTC. Its translation: CASRQGAQGGYTF.

The chain links TRBV29-1 to TRBJ2-1; D ambiguous. The CDR3 covers 14 residues. Germline CDR1 reads SQVTM; CDR2 reads ANQGSEA. Trimming took 7 bases from V and 1 from J, leaving 14 bases between them. The CDR3 reads CSGRSDSSYNEQFF. DNA for the CDR3: TGCAGCGGAAGATCAGATTCATCCTACAATGAGCAGTTCTTC.

V gene TRBV7-2 combines with J gene TRBJ1-5, with D unclear. The V gene's germline CDR1 is SGHTA and CDR2 FQGNSA. The CDR3 is made up of 16 amino acids. Trimming took 1 base from V and 6 from J, leaving 16 bases between them. In nucleotides, the CDR3 is TGTGCCAGCAGCTTAGACGGCACGATAGCAGGTCAGCCCCAGCATTTT. It encodes CASSLDGTIAGQPQHF.

The chain uses TRBV5-5 and TRBJ2-7, with 11 positions matching TRBD2. The V segment lost 4 bases and the J segment 0 bases; nucleotides outside the gene matches: 3. CDR1 is SGHKS, CDR2 YYEKEE, per germline (reference sequence). The CDR3 is 15 residues long. The CDR3 nucleotides are TGTGCCAGCAGCAAAGGGACTAGCGGCTCCTACGAGCAGTACTTC. As protein: CASSKGTSGSYEQYF.

The chain couples TRBV4-3 to TRBJ2-1, with D perhaps TRBD2 (5 bases). The germline V gene has CDR1 LGHNA and CDR2 YSLEER. Trimming pared 1 base from V and 0 bases from J, leaving 7 bases between. The CDR3 sequence is 15 residues long. This CDR3 is CASSQAGSSYNEQFF. CDR3 sequence (DNA): TGCGCCAGCAGCCAAGCGGGGAGCTCCTACAATGAGCAGTTCTTC.

The chain uses TRBV6-5 and TRBJ2-1, with TRBD2 matching over 7 bases. CDR3 length: 14 residues. The J segment lost 9 bases and the V segment lost 8 bases, leaving 13 bases of the junction unmatched. Germline values: CDR1 MNHEY, CDR2 SVGAGI. The CDR3 nucleotides are TGTGCCAGCCGGGCTAGCGGAAGGGAGAGTGAGCAGTTCTTC. Translated: CASRASGRESEQFF.

The J gene is TRBJ2-7, the V gene TRBV18; 9 bases line up with TRBD1. The V segment lost 6 bases and the J segment 8 bases; nucleotides outside the gene matches: 11. The CDR3 totals 14 residues. CDR1 and CDR2 (germline): KGHSH, LQKENI. Here the CDR3 DNA reads TGTGCCAGCTCCGTCCAAGACAGGGGGTCAAAGCAGTACTTC. It codes for CASSVQDRGSKQYF.

The rearrangement uses TRBV19 and TRBJ2-1, with D maybe TRBD2 (6 bases). This CDR3 contains 14 residues. V shed 3 bases and J shed 7 bases, with 13 bases lying between them. Looked up from germline, CDR1 is LNHDA and CDR2 is SQIVND (reference sequence). CDR3 nucleotides: TGTGCCAGTAGTATGGAGGACGGGACTAATGAGCAGTTCTTC. As protein: CASSMEDGTNEQFF.

In DNA form, the CDR3 reads TGTGCCAGCAGCCTGCTAGCGGGGATTAGCACAGATACGCAGTATTTT. Its translation: CASSLLAGISTDTQYF. The chain has TRBV7-2 and TRBJ2-3, with TRBD2 identical over 9 bases. The CDR3 is 16 amino acids. Looked up from germline, CDR1 is SGHTA and CDR2 is FQGNSA. V was clipped by 5 bases and J by 0 bases; unmatched bases: 6.

This clone was seen more than once but under ten times. This chain links TRBV4-3 with TRBJ2-7; no firm D call. The germline CDR1 and CDR2 sequences are LGHNA and YSLEER. The CDR3 runs 14 residues. Trimming stripped 1 base from V and 7 bases from J, with 14 bases between. The CDR3 DNA reads TGCGCCAGCAGCCAAGGGGTCTGGACGCGGGAGCAGTACTTC. As protein: CASSQGVWTREQYF.